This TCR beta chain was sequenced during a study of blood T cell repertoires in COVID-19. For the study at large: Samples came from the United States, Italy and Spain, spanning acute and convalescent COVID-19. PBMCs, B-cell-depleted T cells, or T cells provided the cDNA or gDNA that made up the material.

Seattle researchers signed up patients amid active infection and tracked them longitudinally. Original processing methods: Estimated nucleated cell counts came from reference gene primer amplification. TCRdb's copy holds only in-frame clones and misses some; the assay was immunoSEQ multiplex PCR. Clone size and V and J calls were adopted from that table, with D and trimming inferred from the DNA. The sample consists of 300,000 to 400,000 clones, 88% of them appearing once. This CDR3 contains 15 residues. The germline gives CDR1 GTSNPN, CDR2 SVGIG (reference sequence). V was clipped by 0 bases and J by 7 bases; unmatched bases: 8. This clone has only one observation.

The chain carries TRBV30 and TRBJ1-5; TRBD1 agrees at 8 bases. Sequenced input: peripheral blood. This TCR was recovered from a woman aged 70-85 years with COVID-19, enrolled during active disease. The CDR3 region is CAWSVRDRTNQPQHF. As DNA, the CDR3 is TGTGCCTGGAGTGTTCGGGACAGGACAAACCAGCCCCAGCATTTT.